Described below is a single T cell receptor (beta chain) sequence and its context. Its target is not known. Germline V gene sequence: CDR1 MDHEN, CDR2 SYDVKM. The CDR3 is 14 residues long. J lost 7 bases, V lost 4 bases, and 2 bases had no gene match. The data were obtained in a study of cytomegalovirus exposure and HLA in healthy donors. Study-wide background: HLA-typed donors were the source of about 85 million unique TCRs, which an early data release held. Study results and limitations: Researchers catalogued under 200 TCR beta chains as cytomegalovirus-associated. V- and J-gene trimming in TCR beta was tied to a missense DCLRE1C variant by an analysis performed later.

Healthy bone marrow donors made up the cohort. A multiplex PCR was run with 60 Vbeta primers and 13 Jbeta primers. Measured with immunoSEQ multiplex PCR; TCRdb has only the in-frame clones, and not every one. The sample consists of some 220,000 clones, 70% to 80% of them appearing once. This TCR derives from a woman in her sixties in good health and CMV-seropositive. The sample was PBMCs. The V and J genes are TRBV28 and TRBJ1-6; 9 nucleotides align to TRBD1. CDR3 nucleotides: TGTGCCAGCAGTTCCGGGACAGGGAATTCACCCCTCCACTTT. It codes for CASSSGTGNSPLHF.